This T cell receptor beta chain was obtained from a study of graft-versus-host responses after intestinal transplantation. This CDR3 comprises 19 residues. The germline V gene encodes CDR1 SGHNT and CDR2 YENEEA. With V trimmed by 4 bases and J by 3 bases, 13 bases remained unmatched. Libraries were prepared by immunoSEQ multiplex PCR; TCRdb keeps only in-frame clonotypes and omits some of them. The sample lists 50,000 to 80,000 clones; roughly nine tenths were seen once. Broader study findings: Graft-donor T cell macrochimerism coincided with high graft-versus-host to host-versus-graft clonal ratios in allografts. Early post-transplant declines in HvG were associated with peak levels of circulating GvH clones. Recipient marrow harbored GvH clones, some of which surfaced first in ileum or blood.

Details on this clone: Antigen: not known.

The sequence derives from a human donor who was the organ donor for an intestinal transplant. Here the sequenced sample was unstimulated CD8+ T cells sorted from spleen or lymph node cells, taken before transplant. The chain employs TRBV11-3 and TRBJ2-6; 9 positions agree with TRBD1. The CDR3 is CASSSVDTGGISGANVLTF. The CDR3 coding sequence is TGTGCCAGCAGCTCCGTCGATACAGGGGGCATAAGTGGGGCCAACGTCCTGACTTTC.